This is a list of T cell receptor beta chains from one sample in a study of blood T cell repertoires in COVID-19. Assay: immunoSEQ multiplex PCR; the TCRdb copy retains only in-frame clones and omits some. The data contain about 74,000 clones, about four fifths of them seen just once; the ten biggest clones take up about 14%. Sequenced: peripheral blood. These receptors originate from a human donor in a cohort sampled during active COVID-19. The CDR3 runs from the conserved cysteine through the conserved F or W. Fields, in order: V gene, D gene, J gene, clone size, CDR3 DNA, CDR3 protein. A D gene is named only where the DNA matches it firmly. Rows give clone size only sometimes, using once, few, many, or a class for an expanded clone.

v_gene: TRBV19; d_gene: TRBD2; j_gene: TRBJ2-1; abundance: .; CDR3nt: TGTGCCAGTTCCCGGACTAGCGGAGCGTACAATGAGCAGTTCTTC; CDR3aa: CASSRTSGAYNEQFF
v_gene: TRBV29-1; d_gene: TRBD2; j_gene: TRBJ2-3; abundance: .; CDR3nt: TGCAGCGTTGAAATCCTGCGGGAGGGCCAAGATACGCAGTATTTT; CDR3aa: CSVEILREGQDTQYF
v_gene: TRBV7-9; d_gene: TRBD2; j_gene: TRBJ2-7; abundance: .; CDR3nt: TGTGCCAGCAGCTTAGTGGTGAGCGGGAGGAACGAGCAGTACTTC; CDR3aa: CASSLVVSGRNEQYF
v_gene: TRBV9; d_gene: TRBD2; j_gene: TRBJ2-3; abundance: .; CDR3nt: TGTGCCAGCAGCGCCCGTAGCGGGAGGACCCCAGATACGCAGTATTTT; CDR3aa: CASSARSGRTPDTQYF
v_gene: TRBV6-6; d_gene: TRBD1; j_gene: TRBJ1-6; abundance: .; CDR3nt: TGTGCCAGCAGTTATACAGGGGTTAATTCACCCCTCCACTTT; CDR3aa: CASSYTGVNSPLHF
v_gene: TRBV3-1/TRBV3-2; d_gene: .; j_gene: TRBJ2-7; abundance: .; CDR3nt: TGTGCCAGCAGCCAAGATCTGGCCGTGCAGTACTTC; CDR3aa: CASSQDLAVQYF
v_gene: TRBV10-3; d_gene: TRBD1; j_gene: TRBJ2-2; abundance: .; CDR3nt: TGTGCCACCGACAGGGATAACACCGGGGAGCTGTTTTTT; CDR3aa: CATDRDNTGELFF
v_gene: TRBV11-3; d_gene: TRBD1; j_gene: TRBJ2-3; abundance: .; CDR3nt: TGTGCCAGCAGCTTCAAGGGGGCAAGAGATACGCAGTATTTT; CDR3aa: CASSFKGARDTQYF
v_gene: TRBV5-1; d_gene: .; j_gene: TRBJ2-1; abundance: .; CDR3nt: TGCGCCAGCAGCCCCCCCCCACTCAATGAGCAGTTCTTC; CDR3aa: CASSPPPLNEQFF
v_gene: TRBV6-4; d_gene: TRBD2; j_gene: TRBJ2-1; abundance: .; CDR3nt: TGTGCCAGCAGTGACTCAGGTCTAGCGGGAGACGTTCAGTTCTTC; CDR3aa: CASSDSGLAGDVQFF
v_gene: TRBV19; d_gene: .; j_gene: TRBJ2-6; abundance: .; CDR3nt: TGTGCCAGTAGCCGCAGCCACAGGGATGCTGGGGCCAACGTCCTGACTTTC; CDR3aa: CASSRSHRDAGANVLTF
v_gene: TRBV5-5; d_gene: .; j_gene: TRBJ1-4; abundance: .; CDR3nt: TGTGCCAGCAGCTTGGATGGGGCGGTAAAACTGTTTTTT; CDR3aa: CASSLDGAVKLFF
v_gene: TRBV4-1; d_gene: TRBD2; j_gene: TRBJ2-1; abundance: few; CDR3nt: TGCGCCAGCAGCCAAGTAGTAGCGGGAAGCAATGAGCAGTTCTTC; CDR3aa: CASSQVVAGSNEQFF
v_gene: TRBV30; d_gene: TRBD2; j_gene: TRBJ2-1; abundance: .; CDR3nt: TGTGCCTGGAGCCAGACGACCGGGACTAGCGGAGATGAGCAGTTCTTC; CDR3aa: CAWSQTTGTSGDEQFF
v_gene: TRBV6-5; d_gene: .; j_gene: TRBJ2-7; abundance: .; CDR3nt: TGTGCCAGCAGTTACCGTCAAGGGAGGTCCTACGAGCAGTACTTC; CDR3aa: CASSYRQGRSYEQYF
v_gene: TRBV5-1; d_gene: TRBD2; j_gene: TRBJ2-2; abundance: .; CDR3nt: TGCGCCAGCAGCTCGCCGGGAGGGTCGGGCACCGGGGAGCTGTTTTTT; CDR3aa: CASSSPGGSGTGELFF
v_gene: TRBV7-8; d_gene: TRBD2; j_gene: TRBJ2-7; abundance: .; CDR3nt: TGTGCCAGCAGCTTCAGCGGGGAGTACGAGCAGTACTTC; CDR3aa: CASSFSGEYEQYF
v_gene: TRBV7-9; d_gene: .; j_gene: TRBJ2-7; abundance: few; CDR3nt: TGTGCCAGCAGCTTTCAGGGGCGCATCTCCTACGAGCAGTACTTC; CDR3aa: CASSFQGRISYEQYF
v_gene: TRBV5-4; d_gene: TRBD1; j_gene: TRBJ2-1; abundance: .; CDR3nt: TGTGCCAGCAGCGTATTACAGGGGGTGAATGAGCAGTTCTTC; CDR3aa: CASSVLQGVNEQFF
v_gene: TRBV27; d_gene: TRBD1; j_gene: TRBJ2-3; abundance: few; CDR3nt: TGTGCCAGCAGTTCACTCGATTTCAGGGGGTTTAGCACAGATACGCAGTATTTT; CDR3aa: CASSSLDFRGFSTDTQYF
v_gene: TRBV2; d_gene: TRBD2; j_gene: TRBJ2-3; abundance: .; CDR3nt: TGTGCCAGCAGTGATCCTGGGACTAGCGGCACAGATACGCAGTATTTT; CDR3aa: CASSDPGTSGTDTQYF
v_gene: TRBV27; d_gene: TRBD2; j_gene: TRBJ2-7; abundance: .; CDR3nt: TGTGCCAGCAGGGGACTAGTCTCCTACTACGAGCAGTACTTC; CDR3aa: CASRGLVSYYEQYF